Reported below is one T cell receptor (beta chain). Its antigen is not identified. CDR1 SGHRS and CDR2 YFSETQ come from the germline V gene. This CDR3 is built from 17 residues. Trimming shortened V by 1 base and J by 4 bases, and 18 bases separated the two germline ends. This entry comes from a study of cytomegalovirus exposure and HLA in healthy donors. Overall study results and limits: The study designated about 160 TCR beta chains cytomegalovirus-associated. Many donors shared some public TCRs, even though most TCR sequences were rare.

The primer mix had 60 Vbeta and 13 Jbeta primers. Method: immunoSEQ multiplex PCR; TCRdb's copy keeps in-frame clones and lacks some. The repertoire includes about 150,000 clones, approximately 81% of them detected once, and 2.5% sits in the top ten. At the time of sampling, donors were nominally healthy, though unrecorded immune exposures were likely. The receptor comes from a boy aged 2 to 9 in good health and CMV-seronegative. The sequenced material came from PBMCs. The chain joins TRBV5-1 to TRBJ2-4, with D perhaps matching TRBD1 (5 bases). This chain's CDR3 is CASSLYIQGGIKNIQYF. Here the CDR3 DNA reads TGCGCCAGCAGCTTGTACATTCAGGGCGGAATTAAAAACATTCAGTACTTC.